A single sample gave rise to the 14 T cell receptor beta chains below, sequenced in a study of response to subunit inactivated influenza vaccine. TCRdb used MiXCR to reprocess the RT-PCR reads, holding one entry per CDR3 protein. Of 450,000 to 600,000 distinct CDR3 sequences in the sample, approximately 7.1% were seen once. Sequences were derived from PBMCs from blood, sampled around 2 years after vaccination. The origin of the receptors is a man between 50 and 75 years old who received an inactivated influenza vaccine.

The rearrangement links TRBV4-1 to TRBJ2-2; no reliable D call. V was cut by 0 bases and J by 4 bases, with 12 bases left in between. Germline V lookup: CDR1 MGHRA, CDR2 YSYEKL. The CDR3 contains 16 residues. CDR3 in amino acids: CASSQEETLGTGELFF. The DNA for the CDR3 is TGCGCCAGCAGCCAAGAAGAGACGCTAGGCACCGGGGAGCTGTTTTTT.

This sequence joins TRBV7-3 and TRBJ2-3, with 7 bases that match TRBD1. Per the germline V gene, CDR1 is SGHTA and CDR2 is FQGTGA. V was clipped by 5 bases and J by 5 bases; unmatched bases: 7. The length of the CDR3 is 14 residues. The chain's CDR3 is CASSQIGGQDTQYF. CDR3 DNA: TGTGCCAGCAGCCAAATAGGGGGCCAAGATACGCAGTATTTT.

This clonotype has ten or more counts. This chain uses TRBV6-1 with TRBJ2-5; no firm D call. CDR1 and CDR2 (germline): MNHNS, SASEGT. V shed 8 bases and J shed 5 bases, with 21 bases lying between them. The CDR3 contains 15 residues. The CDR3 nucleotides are TGTGCCAGCTCCGGGCACGGATCCGGTGGGGAGACCCAGTACTTC. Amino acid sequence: CASSGHGSGGETQYF.

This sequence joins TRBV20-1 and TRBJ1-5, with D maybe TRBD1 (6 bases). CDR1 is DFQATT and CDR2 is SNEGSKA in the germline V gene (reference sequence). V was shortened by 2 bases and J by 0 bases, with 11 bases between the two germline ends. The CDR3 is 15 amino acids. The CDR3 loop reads CSARRRDISNQPQHF. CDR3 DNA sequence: TGCAGTGCTAGACGCCGGGACATTAGCAATCAGCCCCAGCATTTT.

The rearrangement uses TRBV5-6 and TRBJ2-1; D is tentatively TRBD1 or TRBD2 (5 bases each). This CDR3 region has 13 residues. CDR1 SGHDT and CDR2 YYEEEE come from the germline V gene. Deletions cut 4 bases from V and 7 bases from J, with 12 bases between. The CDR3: CASSRGWGNEQFF. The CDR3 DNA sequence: TGTGCCAGCAGCAGAGGTTGGGGGAATGAGCAGTTCTTC.

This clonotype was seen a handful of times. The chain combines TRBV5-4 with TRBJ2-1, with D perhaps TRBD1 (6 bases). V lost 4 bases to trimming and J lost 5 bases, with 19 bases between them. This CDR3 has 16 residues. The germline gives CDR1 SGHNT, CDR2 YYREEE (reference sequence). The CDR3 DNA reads TGTGCCAGCAGCACCTACTCCCAGGGGCGTCACAATGAGCAGTTCTTC. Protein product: CASSTYSQGRHNEQFF. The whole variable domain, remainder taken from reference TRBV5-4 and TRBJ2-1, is ETGVTQSPTHLIKTRGQQVTLRCSSQSGHNTVSWYQQALGQGPQFIFQYYREEENGRGNFPPRFSGLQFPNYSSELNVNALELDDSALYLCASSTYSQGRHNEQFFGPGTRLTVL.

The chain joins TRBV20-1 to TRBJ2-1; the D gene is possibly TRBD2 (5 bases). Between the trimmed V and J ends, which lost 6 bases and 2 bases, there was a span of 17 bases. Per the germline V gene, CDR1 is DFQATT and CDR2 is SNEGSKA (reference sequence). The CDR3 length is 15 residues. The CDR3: CSAETVERTYNEQFF. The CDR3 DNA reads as TGCAGTGCAGAAACAGTCGAGCGGACCTACAATGAGCAGTTCTTC.

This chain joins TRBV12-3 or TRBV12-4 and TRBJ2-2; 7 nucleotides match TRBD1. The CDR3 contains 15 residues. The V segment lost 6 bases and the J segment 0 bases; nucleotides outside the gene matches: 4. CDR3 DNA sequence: TGTGCCAGCAGAGCCGGGACAGCGAACACCGGGGAGCTGTTTTTT. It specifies CASRAGTANTGELFF.

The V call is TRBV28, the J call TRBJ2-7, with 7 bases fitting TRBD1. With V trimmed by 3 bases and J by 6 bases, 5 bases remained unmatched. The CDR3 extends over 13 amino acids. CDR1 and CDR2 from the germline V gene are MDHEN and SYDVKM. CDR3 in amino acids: CASSLVNRGEQYF. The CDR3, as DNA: TGTGCCAGCAGTTTGGTGAACAGGGGCGAGCAGTACTTC.

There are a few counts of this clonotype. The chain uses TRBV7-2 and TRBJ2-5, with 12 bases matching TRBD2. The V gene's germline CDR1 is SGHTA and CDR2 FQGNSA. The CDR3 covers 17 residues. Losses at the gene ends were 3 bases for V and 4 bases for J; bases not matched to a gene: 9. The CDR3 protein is CASSLTSGGLGGETQYF. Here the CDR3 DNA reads TGTGCCAGCAGCTTGACTAGCGGGGGACTCGGTGGAGAGACCCAGTACTTC.

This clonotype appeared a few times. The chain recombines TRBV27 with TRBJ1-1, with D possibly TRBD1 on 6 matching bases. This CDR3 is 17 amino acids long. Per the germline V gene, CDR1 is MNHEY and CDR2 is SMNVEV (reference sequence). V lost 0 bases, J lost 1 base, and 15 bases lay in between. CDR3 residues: CASSLSILGGSNTEAFF. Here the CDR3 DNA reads TGTGCCAGCAGTTTATCGATACTGGGGGGCTCGAACACTGAAGCTTTCTTT.

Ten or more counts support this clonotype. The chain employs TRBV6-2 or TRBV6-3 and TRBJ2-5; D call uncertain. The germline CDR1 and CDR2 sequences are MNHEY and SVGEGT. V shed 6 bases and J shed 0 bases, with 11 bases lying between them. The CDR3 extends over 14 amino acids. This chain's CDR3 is CASSPGGNQETQYF. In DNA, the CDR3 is TGTGCCAGCAGCCCCGGTGGAAACCAAGAGACCCAGTACTTC.

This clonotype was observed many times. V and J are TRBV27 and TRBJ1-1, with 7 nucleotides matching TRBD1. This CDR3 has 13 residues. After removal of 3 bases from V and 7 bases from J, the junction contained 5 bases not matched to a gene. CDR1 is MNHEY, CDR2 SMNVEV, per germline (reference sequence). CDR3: CASSFGQGVEAFF. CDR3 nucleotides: TGTGCCAGCAGTTTTGGTCAGGGGGTTGAAGCTTTCTTT.

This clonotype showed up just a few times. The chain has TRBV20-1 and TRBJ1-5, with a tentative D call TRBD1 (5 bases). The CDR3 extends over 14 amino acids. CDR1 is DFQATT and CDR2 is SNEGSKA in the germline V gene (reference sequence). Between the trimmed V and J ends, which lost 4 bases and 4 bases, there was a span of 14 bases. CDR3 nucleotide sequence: TGCAGTGCTATGGGGGTGGGTAGGAATCAGCCCCAGCATTTT. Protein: CSAMGVGRNQPQHF.